The clone carrying this TCR beta chain occurred many times. The ends were cut back, 0 bases at V and 1 base at J, with 7 bases in the middle. Germline V gene data show CDR1 as MGHRA and CDR2 as YSYEKL. The CDR3 loop spans 15 amino acids. TCRalpha and TCRbeta libraries used 5'RACE with constant-segment primers and UMIs. TCRdb called the 5' RACE reads again in MiXCR, with one record for every CDR3 protein. The sample has about 390,000 distinct CDR3 sequences; 15% to 20% are singletons. The record originates from a study of T-cell memory formation after mild COVID-19. The receptor comes from a man between 18 and 29 years old who had mild COVID-19 (a few samples of this study predate the infection). Cell type and time point are not known. The specimen sequenced was PBMCs or a T cell subset sorted from them (not recorded which). The V and J genes are TRBV4-1 and TRBJ1-5; no clear D. CDR3 in DNA: TGCGCCAGCAGCCAAGATGGTTTGAGCAATCAGCCCCAGCATTTT. It specifies CASSQDGLSNQPQHF.